These 19 T cell receptor beta chains were sequenced from one sample in a study of blood T cells in healthy people across ages. The use of a sample-barcoded 5' primer and a J-beta primer mix characterized a second PCR of about 7 to 12 cycles. From the 5' RACE reads, TCRdb called clonotypes with MiXCR, one entry per CDR3 protein. The table records approximately 580,000 distinct CDR3 sequences, approximately 25% of them present only once. The data were also submitted as part of a second study, on T cells of mothers and their children.

Input material: blood. These receptor sequences come from a boy under 18 in good health.

This chain links TRBV12-3 or TRBV12-4 with TRBJ2-5, with D maybe TRBD2 (6 bases). Trimming took 5 bases from V and 2 from J, leaving 9 bases between them. The CDR3 runs to 13 residues. Here the CDR3 reads CASSGDWQETQYF. CDR3 coding DNA: TGTGCCAGCAGTGGGGACTGGCAAGAGACCCAGTACTTC.

This clonotype was observed a handful of times. The V and J genes are TRBV20-1 and TRBJ1-6; D is uncertain. Trimming took off 1 base at V and 8 bases at J, with 12 bases between the two ends. The CDR3 length is 14 residues. CDR1 DFQATT and CDR2 SNEGSKA come from the germline V gene (reference sequence). CDR3: CSARVQGQDSPLHF. The CDR3, as DNA: TGCAGTGCTAGAGTACAAGGGCAGGATTCACCCCTCCACTTT.

This clonotype was recorded at least ten times. The chain recombines TRBV28 with TRBJ2-7; D is uncertain. The CDR3 covers 11 residues. Germline V gives CDR1 MDHEN, CDR2 SYDVKM. V shed 3 bases and J shed 2 bases, with 2 bases lying between them. Written as DNA, the CDR3 is TGTGCCAGCAGTTTGACCTACGAGCAGTACTTC. Encoded protein: CASSLTYEQYF. Based on the CDR3 plus reference TRBV28 and TRBJ2-7, the full variable domain is DVKVTQSSRYLVKRTGEKVFLECVQDMDHENMFWYRQDPGLGLRLIYFSYDVKMKEKGDIPEGYSVSREKKERFSLILESASTNQTSMYLCASSLTYEQYFGPGTRLTVT.

This clonotype was seen a handful of times. The chain carries TRBV12-3 or TRBV12-4 and TRBJ2-3; TRBD2 aligns across 15 bases. J lost 5 bases, V lost 7 bases, and 13 bases had no gene match. This CDR3 comprises 18 residues. CDR3 amino acids: CASKPQRTSGGEGDTQYF. DNA for the CDR3: TGTGCCAGCAAACCCCAAAGGACTAGCGGGGGGGAAGGAGATACGCAGTATTTT.

This clonotype has a handful of counts. The rearrangement uses TRBV28 and TRBJ1-5, with a tentative D call TRBD1 (6 bases). The CDR3 contains 14 residues. Trimming removed 10 bases at V and 0 bases at J, with 13 bases between. Germline CDR1 and CDR2: MDHEN and SYDVKM. Written as DNA, the CDR3 is TGTGCCACCAGGACAGCATATAGCAATCAGCCCCAGCATTTT. Translation: CATRTAYSNQPQHF.

This clonotype has a handful of counts. The rearrangement uses TRBV6-6 and TRBJ1-4; no firm D call. V was trimmed by 7 bases and J by 13 bases, leaving 19 bases between them. The CDR3 runs to 13 residues. CDR1 and CDR2 from the germline V gene are MNHNY and SVGAGI (reference sequence). The CDR3 protein is CASTPESRSGLFF. The CDR3 region has the DNA TGTGCCAGCACCCCAGAGTCTCGGTCCGGACTGTTTTTT.

This chain uses TRBV7-2 with TRBJ2-3; TRBD2 matches 7 bases. The CDR3 spans 15 residues. CDR1 is SGHTA, CDR2 FQGNSA, per germline. V lost 5 bases, J lost 0 bases, and 5 bases stayed unmatched. The CDR3 sequence: CASSPERESTDTQYF. The CDR3 DNA follows: TGTGCCAGCAGCCCGGAGCGGGAAAGCACAGATACGCAGTATTTT.

Concerning this clonotype itself: The junction departs from germline at one end; a sequencing error may be responsible. This chain joins TRBV5-1 and TRBJ2-1; 10 bases match TRBD2. From germline, CDR1 is SGHRS and CDR2 YFSETQ. The CDR3 is 13 amino acids. The DNA for the CDR3 is TGCGCCAGCAGCCCCACGCACCCCGGGACTAGCGACTTC. Translation gives CASSPTHPGTSDF.

This clonotype occurred a few times. This chain joins TRBV3-1 and TRBJ1-4; no definite D call. The V and J ends lost 1 base and 8 bases respectively, with 5 bases between them. The length of the CDR3 is 12 residues. Germline assignment: CDR1 LGHDT and CDR2 YNNKEL (reference sequence). DNA of the CDR3: TGTGCCAGCAGCCAAGGAAGGGAAAAACTGTTTTTT. It codes for CASSQGREKLFF.

This clonotype occurred many times. The CDR3 DNA follows: TGTGCCAGCAGCCCCTCTGCCTACAATGAGCAGTTCTTC. Translated: CASSPSAYNEQFF. The chain joins TRBV7-9 to TRBJ2-1; D unresolved. V was cut by 5 bases and J by 2 bases, with 7 bases left in between. Germline V gene data show CDR1 as SEHNR and CDR2 as FQNEAQ (reference sequence). The CDR3 runs to 13 residues. Together with reference TRBV7-9 and TRBJ2-1, the CDR3 gives the full variable domain: DTGVSQNPRHKITKRGQNVTFRCDPISEHNRLYWYRQTLGQGPEFLTYFQNEAQLEKSRLLSDRFSAERPKGSFSTLEIQRTEQGDSAMYLCASSPSAYNEQFFGPGTRLTVL.

A few counts support this clonotype. The CDR3 loop is CASRHPGQYNEQFF. The CDR3 region has the DNA TGTGCCAGCAGACATCCGGGACAGTACAATGAGCAGTTCTTC. This chain connects TRBV6-6 to TRBJ2-1; 7 bases are a match to TRBD1. V shed 6 bases, J shed 4 bases, and the junction held 6 bases outside the gene matches. Germline assignment: CDR1 MNHNY and CDR2 SVGAGI (reference sequence). This CDR3 has 14 amino acids.

The chain recombines TRBV7-8 with TRBJ2-3; tentative D call: TRBD2 (7 bases). CDR1 is SGHVS, CDR2 FQNEAQ, per germline. V was clipped by 1 base and J by 4 bases, with 15 bases between them. This CDR3 contains 16 residues. In nucleotides, the CDR3 is TGTGCCAGCAGCTTAGTGGCGGGGGCCTCCCCAGATACGCAGTATTTT. Translating gives CASSLVAGASPDTQYF.

This rearrangement joins TRBV19 to TRBJ2-3, with TRBD1 matching 10 bases. The CDR3 is made up of 16 amino acids. Germline lookup yields CDR1 LNHDA and CDR2 SQIVND (reference sequence). Trimming cost V 3 bases and J 8 bases; bases outside gene matches: 11. The chain's CDR3 is CASSILGTGALGTQYF. CDR3 coding DNA: TGTGCCAGTAGTATCCTCGGGACAGGGGCCTTGGGTACGCAGTATTTT.

This clonotype turned up a few times. The chain employs TRBV20-1 and TRBJ2-1; D might be TRBD2 (5 bases). This CDR3 region has 17 residues. Germline V gene data show CDR1 as DFQATT and CDR2 as SNEGSKA (reference sequence). Between the trimmed V and J ends, which lost 3 bases and 3 bases, there was a span of 21 bases. The CDR3 region is CSASSAGLQSVYNEQFF. As DNA, the CDR3 is TGCAGTGCTAGCTCTGCTGGACTCCAGTCGGTCTACAATGAGCAGTTCTTC.

This clonotype was detected ten times or more. The V gene is TRBV7-9, the J gene TRBJ2-5, with unresolved D. V was shortened by 6 bases and J by 4 bases, with 9 bases between the two germline ends. The CDR3 contains 12 residues. Germline CDR1 reads SEHNR; CDR2 reads FQNEAQ (reference sequence). For the CDR3, the DNA is TGTGCCAGCAGTCTCGCCGTAGAGACCCAGTACTTC. Its translation: CASSLAVETQYF.

This clonotype was picked up a small number of times. The chain links TRBV7-9 to TRBJ2-1; perhaps D is TRBD1 or TRBD2 (5 bases each). Looked up from germline, CDR1 is SEHNR and CDR2 is FQNEAQ (reference sequence). V dropped 5 bases and J dropped 9 bases, with 23 bases sitting between them. There are 16 residues in the CDR3. CDR3 sequence (DNA): TGTGCCAGCAGCCCCGGGGCGATCGGGTCCAATAGTGAGCAGTTCTTC. This translates into CASSPGAIGSNSEQFF.

This clonotype has just a few counts. CDR3 nucleotides: TGCGCCACCACCCAGGTTGGGGTAACCCAAGAGACCCAGTACTTC. Amino acid sequence: CATTQVGVTQETQYF. This rearrangement joins TRBV5-1 to TRBJ2-5; D gene uncertain. The V gene's germline CDR1 is SGHRS and CDR2 YFSETQ. There are 15 residues in the CDR3. V gave up 9 bases and J gave up 1 base, with 19 bases separating them.

The chain is built from TRBV11-2 and TRBJ1-6, with TRBD1 identical over 8 bases. CDR1 and CDR2 (germline): SGHAT, FQNNGV. The length of the CDR3 is 14 residues. The V gene end was trimmed by 4 bases and the J gene end by 9 bases; junction bases not matched to a gene: 5. CDR3 loop: CASSYGQGSSPLHF. The CDR3 DNA sequence: TGTGCCAGCAGCTACGGACAGGGCAGTTCACCCCTCCACTTT.

The J gene is TRBJ2-5, the V gene TRBV21-1; TRBD1 is the table's D call and was not checked against the DNA. TRBV21-1 is an annotated pseudogene. CDR3 length: 15 residues. CDR3 coding DNA: TGTGCCAGGAAACCATCAAGGGGAGCGCAAGAGACCCGGTACTTC. It specifies CARKPSRGAQETRYF.